The 27 T cell receptor beta chains presented below share a single source sample, sequenced in a study of control samples from healthy donors and cancer patients. TCRdb's copy holds only in-frame clones and misses some; the assay was immunoSEQ multiplex PCR. The sample lists 150,000 to 200,000 clones; about 94% were seen once. Sequencing was performed on blood. These receptors all come from a woman in her twenties or thirties in good health.

The chain links TRBV6-1 to TRBJ1-5, with unresolved D. The CDR3 length is 15 residues. CDR1 and CDR2 (germline): MNHNS, SASEGT. The V gene lost 0 bases and the J gene lost 5 bases, with 11 bases spanning the gap. The chain's CDR3 is CASSEARQLYQPQHF. The CDR3 coding sequence is TGTGCCAGCAGTGAAGCAAGACAACTTTATCAGCCCCAGCATTTT.

This rearrangement joins TRBV10-2 to TRBJ2-7, with D possibly called TRBD1 or TRBD2 (5 bases each). CDR1 WSHSY and CDR2 SAAADI come from the germline V gene. Deletions cut 10 bases from V and 1 base from J, with 14 bases between. The CDR3 has 13 amino acids. The CDR3 DNA sequence: TGCGCCACCAATGGGGGAGAGTCCTACGAGCAGTACTTC. Its translation: CATNGGESYEQYF.

The chain couples TRBV28 to TRBJ1-1, with 7 bases that match TRBD1. The J segment lost 6 bases and the V segment lost 6 bases, leaving 10 bases of the junction unmatched. CDR3 length: 14 amino acids. Per germline, CDR1 MDHEN and CDR2 SYDVKM. The CDR3 nucleotides are TGTGCCAGCAGGCGACAGGGTTCACTCGCTGAAGCTTTCTTT. This sequence encodes CASRRQGSLAEAFF.

As regards this clone: The sample holds other DNA sequences that translate to the same CDR3. The V and J genes are TRBV7-2 and TRBJ2-7; TRBD2 matches 9 bases. The CDR3 loop spans 19 amino acids. From germline, CDR1 is SGHTA and CDR2 FQGNSA. V was clipped by 5 bases and J by 0 bases; unmatched bases: 17. CDR3 bases: TGTGCCAGCAGCAAAAGATCTCCCGGACTAGCGCAAAGCTCCTACGAGCAGTACTTC. Amino acid sequence: CASSKRSPGLAQSSYEQYF.

The table lists this clone with a few counts. The CDR3 coding sequence is TGTGCCTGGAGTGGCTGGGGTTGGGGCAATCAGCCCCAGCATTTT. This encodes CAWSGWGWGNQPQHF. The chain carries TRBV30 and TRBJ1-5; D remains ambiguous. The CDR3 has 15 amino acids. V lost 1 base, J lost 2 bases, and 12 bases lay in between. Germline V CDR1 and CDR2: GTSNPN, SVGIG (reference sequence).

This clone was counted between two and nine times. The chain uses TRBV7-9 and TRBJ2-7; a possible D gene is TRBD1 (5 bases). Germline V gene lookup returns CDR1 SEHNR and CDR2 FQNEAQ (reference sequence). The CDR3 covers 14 residues. V was shortened by 4 bases and J by 1 base, with 11 bases between the two germline ends. The DNA for the CDR3 is TGTGCCAGCAGCTCCCCCAGGGCTTCCTACGAGCAGTACTTC. Translation gives CASSSPRASYEQYF. Together with reference TRBV7-9 and TRBJ2-7, the CDR3 gives the full variable domain: DTGVSQNPRHKITKRGQNVTFRCDPISEHNRLYWYRQTLGQGPEFLTYFQNEAQLEKSRLLSDRFSAERPKGSFSTLEIQRTEQGDSAMYLCASSSPRASYEQYFGPGTRLTVT.

This clone appeared once. This chain uses TRBV28 with TRBJ1-4; D gene uncertain. Germline V gene lookup returns CDR1 MDHEN and CDR2 SYDVKM. The CDR3 covers 14 residues. Trimming took off 7 bases at V and 0 bases at J, with 9 bases between the two ends. CDR3 DNA: TGTGCCAGCAATAACCTAGCAACTAATGAAAAACTGTTTTTT. This sequence encodes CASNNLATNEKLFF.

J is TRBJ2-2 and V is TRBV28, with D perhaps given as TRBD1 or TRBD2 (5 bases each). Germline V CDR1 and CDR2: MDHEN, SYDVKM. Trimming shortened V by 2 bases and J by 6 bases, and 7 bases separated the two germline ends. This CDR3 has 13 amino acids. CDR3 protein: CASSLGGAGELFF. CDR3 nucleotides: TGTGCCAGCAGTTTAGGGGGTGCCGGGGAGCTGTTTTTT.

The chain links TRBV29-1 to TRBJ2-1, with 7 positions matching TRBD1. Germline V lookup: CDR1 SQVTM, CDR2 ANQGSEA. This CDR3 contains 14 residues. The junction had 6 bases not matched to a gene; V was cut back by 1 base and J by 6 bases. CDR3 DNA sequence: TGCAGCGTTGAAGCAGGGGGTGAGGGCAATGAGCAGTTCTTC. As protein: CSVEAGGEGNEQFF.

This clone came up once. The V call is TRBV28, the J call TRBJ1-6, with D possibly matching TRBD1 (5 bases). The V gene lost 3 bases and the J gene lost 7 bases, with 10 bases spanning the gap. There are 14 residues in the CDR3. Germline V CDR1 and CDR2: MDHEN, SYDVKM. The CDR3 spells CASSFRQGNSPLHF. CDR3 in DNA: TGTGCCAGCAGTTTCAGGCAGGGCAATTCACCCCTCCACTTT.

There are a few counts of this clone. The chain is built from TRBV11-2 and TRBJ2-7; perhaps TRBD2 as D (7 bases). V was shortened by 5 bases and J by 3 bases, with 14 bases between the two germline ends. Germline loops: CDR1 SGHAT, CDR2 FQNNGV. CDR3 size: 14 residues. CDR3 nucleotides: TGTGCCAGCAGCCTAGGGGGGGCGGACTACGAGCAGTACTTC. This gives the protein CASSLGGADYEQYF.

The J gene is TRBJ2-7, the V gene TRBV28; 9 bases map to TRBD2. The CDR3 spans 14 residues. Per the germline V gene, CDR1 is MDHEN and CDR2 is SYDVKM. V lost 6 bases to trimming and J lost 3 bases; unmatched junction nucleotides: 6. CDR3 nucleotides: TGTGCCAGCAGGACCATAGCGGGAGTCTACGAGCAGTACTTC. This encodes CASRTIAGVYEQYF.

This rearrangement joins TRBV6-5 to TRBJ2-1; 9 bases match TRBD2. Germline assignment: CDR1 MNHEY and CDR2 SVGAGI. The CDR3 runs to 14 residues. V lost 7 bases and J lost 2; bases outside the gene matches: 3. DNA for the CDR3: TGTGCCAGCAACCGCGGGAGGGCCTACAATGAGCAGTTCTTC. It yields the protein CASNRGRAYNEQFF.

This clone was found once. The chain has TRBV6-1 and TRBJ2-6; possible D gene TRBD1, 6 bases. Between the trimmed V and J ends, which lost 4 bases and 0 bases, there was a span of 13 bases. The germline V gene has CDR1 MNHNS and CDR2 SASEGT. This CDR3 is 17 amino acids long. CDR3: CASSAQGTLSGANVLTF. The CDR3 nucleotides are TGTGCCAGCAGTGCACAGGGAACCCTCTCTGGGGCCAACGTCCTGACTTTC.

In DNA form, the CDR3 reads TGTGCCAGCAGGCAGACAGGGGGCTTCCCCTACGAGCAGTACTTC. It encodes CASRQTGGFPYEQYF. The V gene is TRBV28, the J gene TRBJ2-7; 10 bases align to TRBD1. The CDR3 contains 15 residues. V gave up 6 bases and J gave up 2 bases; unmatched junction bases: 7. The germline V gene has CDR1 MDHEN and CDR2 SYDVKM.

With regard to this clone: Other DNA sequences within the sample encode an identical CDR3. V usage is TRBV10-3 and J usage is TRBJ2-1, with 11 positions matching TRBD2. Germline V gives CDR1 ENHRY, CDR2 SYGVKD. V lost 2 bases to trimming and J lost 5 bases; unmatched junction nucleotides: 2. This CDR3 comprises 15 residues. CDR3 amino acids: CAISELAGGDNEQFF. The CDR3 nucleotides read TGTGCCATCAGTGAGCTAGCGGGAGGAGACAATGAGCAGTTCTTC.

The chain has TRBV2 and TRBJ2-1; TRBD1 is a possible D gene (5 bases). With 3 bases removed from V and 1 base from J, the gap between germline ends came to 7 bases. The CDR3 contains 14 residues. Germline CDR1 reads SNHLY; CDR2 reads FYNNEI. The CDR3 reads CASSEGRSYNEQFF. In nucleotides, the CDR3 is TGTGCCAGCAGTGAGGGGCGTTCCTACAATGAGCAGTTCTTC.

This chain links TRBV5-4 with TRBJ1-2, with D perhaps matching TRBD1 (5 bases). Germline assignment: CDR1 SGHNT and CDR2 YYREEE (reference sequence). The CDR3 covers 16 residues. V was clipped by 3 bases and J by 6 bases, with 21 bases between them. CDR3 residues: CASSSDVPSGQNGYTF. For the CDR3, the DNA is TGTGCCAGCAGCTCGGACGTCCCCTCGGGGCAGAATGGCTACACCTTC. Full variable domain (remainder filled in from reference TRBV5-4 and TRBJ1-2): ETGVTQSPTHLIKTRGQQVTLRCSSQSGHNTVSWYQQALGQGPQFIFQYYREEENGRGNFPPRFSGLQFPNYSSELNVNALELDDSALYLCASSSDVPSGQNGYTFGSGTRLTVV.

This clone was counted once. This rearrangement joins TRBV11-3 to TRBJ2-5; 10 positions match TRBD1. Germline V gene lookup returns CDR1 SGHNT and CDR2 YENEEA. Trimming took 5 bases from V and 4 from J; bases not matched to a gene: 7. CDR3 size: 15 residues. CDR3 nucleotide sequence: TGTGCCAGCAGCCTCGGACAGGGGGGTCGAGAGACCCAGTACTTC. Translated, it gives CASSLGQGGRETQYF.

The chain joins TRBV3-1 (or the pseudogene TRBV3-2) to TRBJ1-2; 7 bases are a match to TRBD1. Germline CDR1 is LGHDT and CDR2 is YNNKEL (reference sequence). V was clipped by 1 base and J by 4 bases; unmatched bases: 3. The CDR3 is 14 amino acids. CDR3 region: CASSQAGTAYGYTF. DNA of the CDR3: TGTGCCAGCAGCCAAGCCGGGACAGCCTATGGCTACACCTTC.

On this clone itself: Distinct nucleotide sequences in the sample also encode this CDR3. The rearrangement joins TRBV7-2 to TRBJ2-1, with TRBD1 matching 7 bases. CDR3 length equals 15 residues. V gave up 1 base and J gave up 3 bases; unmatched junction bases: 3. Germline V CDR1 and CDR2: SGHTA, FQGNSA. The CDR3 reads CASSLGQGNYNEQFF. The CDR3 region has the DNA TGTGCCAGCAGCTTAGGACAGGGCAACTACAATGAGCAGTTCTTC.

This clone appeared once. Written as DNA, the CDR3 is TGCGCCAGCAGCCTCTCAGGGGCAACTAATGAAAAACTGTTTTTT. Translating it yields CASSLSGATNEKLFF. The V and J genes are TRBV5-1 and TRBJ1-4, with a weak D call TRBD1 (6 bases). V lost 4 bases to trimming and J lost 0 bases, with 10 bases between them. Germline values: CDR1 SGHRS, CDR2 YFSETQ. The CDR3 has 15 residues.

This chain uses TRBV5-1 with TRBJ2-7; 13 bases are a match to TRBD2. CDR1 and CDR2 from the germline V gene are SGHRS and YFSETQ. This CDR3 spans 15 amino acids. V trimming: 4 bases; J trimming: 7 bases; junction bases outside the gene matches: 8. In DNA form, the CDR3 reads TGCGCCAGCAGCGCCGGACTAGCGGGAGCGGATGAGCAGTACTTC. This codes for CASSAGLAGADEQYF.

The rearrangement links TRBV7-8 to TRBJ1-3; a weak D match, TRBD1 (5 bases). V dropped 5 bases and J dropped 2 bases, with 13 bases sitting between them. The CDR3 consists of 15 residues. CDR1 and CDR2 (germline): SGHVS, FQNEAQ. The CDR3 sequence: CASSPRDRAGNTIYF. CDR3 in DNA: TGTGCCAGCAGCCCTCGGGACCGAGCTGGAAACACCATATATTTT. The full variable domain, with the rest looked up from reference TRBV7-8 and TRBJ1-3, is GAGVSQSPRYKVAKRGQDVALRCDPISGHVSLFWYQQALGQGPEFLTYFQNEAQLDKSGLPSDRFFAERPEGSVSTLKIQRTQQEDSAVYLCASSPRDRAGNTIYFGEGSWLTVV.

In this sample, this clone turned up a few times. This chain links TRBV7-9 with TRBJ1-6; the D is unclear. With 4 bases removed from V and 12 bases from J, the gap between germline ends came to 16 bases. The length of the CDR3 is 14 residues. CDR1 and CDR2 (germline): SEHNR, FQNEAQ (reference sequence). The CDR3 is CASSSVGRNEPLHF. CDR3 DNA sequence: TGTGCCAGCAGCTCCGTTGGACGGAATGAACCCCTCCACTTT. Full variable domain (outside the CDR3, taken from reference TRBV7-9 and TRBJ1-6): DTGVSQNPRHKITKRGQNVTFRCDPISEHNRLYWYRQTLGQGPEFLTYFQNEAQLEKSRLLSDRFSAERPKGSFSTLEIQRTEQGDSAMYLCASSSVGRNEPLHFGNGTRLTVT.

With respect to this clone: Other DNA sequences from this sample encode an identical CDR3 as well. The chain uses TRBV7-9 and TRBJ2-1; tentatively, D is TRBD2 (6 bases). V was cut by 2 bases and J by 8 bases, with 16 bases left in between. Germline V CDR1 and CDR2: SEHNR, FQNEAQ (reference sequence). The CDR3 spans 15 residues. CDR3 sequence reads: CASSLYRENMDEQFF. The CDR3 DNA reads as TGTGCCAGCAGCTTATATCGGGAGAACATGGATGAGCAGTTCTTC. The full variable domain, rest sourced from reference TRBV7-9 and TRBJ2-1, is DTGVSQNPRHKITKRGQNVTFRCDPISEHNRLYWYRQTLGQGPEFLTYFQNEAQLEKSRLLSDRFSAERPKGSFSTLEIQRTEQGDSAMYLCASSLYRENMDEQFFGPGTRLTVL.

The chain couples TRBV19 to TRBJ1-6, with 8 bases fitting TRBD1. Looked up from germline, CDR1 is LNHDA and CDR2 is SQIVND (reference sequence). The CDR3 extends over 16 amino acids. The trim removed 3 bases at V and 10 bases at J, leaving 11 bases unmatched. The DNA for the CDR3 is TGTGCCAGTAGTATGGCTTTGGGGACAGGCAACTCACCCCTCCACTTT. It yields the protein CASSMALGTGNSPLHF.